The next 11 T cell receptor beta chains were all read from a single sample in a study of T cell clones after liver transplantation. TCRdb's table, derived via immunoSEQ multiplex PCR, lists solely in-frame clones and lacks some. The sample lists approximately 51,000 clones; over 55% were seen once. This specimen was CD4+ T cells from blood, taken around 54 months after liver transplant. The receptors come from a human patient who received a liver transplant. Some T cells may be supplied by the graft donor.

This clone was seen a handful of times. This chain uses TRBV10-3 with TRBJ2-3, with 8 bases that match TRBD2. Germline lookup yields CDR1 ENHRY and CDR2 SYGVKD. V shed 4 bases, J shed 2 bases, and the junction held 8 bases outside the gene matches. The CDR3 runs to 16 residues. CDR3 amino acids: CAISGTSSDATDTQYF. CDR3 bases: TGTGCCATCAGTGGGACTAGCTCCGATGCCACAGATACGCAGTATTTT.

This clone occurred a few times. The chain joins TRBV2 to TRBJ2-2, with 9 bases aligning to TRBD1. This CDR3 region has 15 residues. Germline CDR1 SNHLY, CDR2 FYNNEI. The J segment lost 5 bases and the V segment lost 6 bases, leaving 7 bases of the junction unmatched. CDR3 sequence: CASRDRGWFTGELFF. CDR3 nucleotides: TGTGCCAGCAGGGACAGGGGATGGTTTACCGGGGAGCTGTTTTTT.

Comment on this clone: A far larger clone is off by one base, so a read error is likely. This CDR3 is also generated by other DNA sequences in the sample. This chain joins TRBV5-1 and TRBJ2-2; D ambiguous. The CDR3 totals 13 residues. CDR1 and CDR2 (germline): SGHRS, YFSETQ. CDR3 sequence reads: CASGQTNTGELFF. As DNA, the CDR3 is TGCGCCAGCGGTCAGACGAATACCGGGGAGCTGTTTTTT.

The chain is built from TRBV28 and TRBJ2-3; 12 nucleotides align to TRBD2. V shed 7 bases, J shed 4 bases, and the junction held 15 bases outside the gene matches. This CDR3 contains 18 residues. Germline V gene sequence: CDR1 MDHEN, CDR2 SYDVKM. The CDR3 region is CASTGTTSGGRGPDTQYF. CDR3 bases: TGTGCCAGCACCGGTACGACTAGCGGGGGCCGGGGTCCAGATACGCAGTATTTT.

The chain employs TRBV2 and TRBJ2-5, with 9 bases fitting TRBD1. Near its end, the DNA agrees better with TRBJ2-7, so the J call may be wrong. CDR1 is SNHLY, CDR2 FYNNEI, per germline. The CDR3 is 14 amino acids. Here the CDR3 DNA reads TGTGCCAGCAGTGTCTCCGGGACAGGGAGCGAGCAGTACTTC. This encodes CASSVSGTGSEQYF.

This chain's CDR3 is CASRPPQSTDTQYF. CDR3 sequence (DNA): TGTGCCAGCAGACCACCACAAAGCACAGATACGCAGTATTTT. The chain employs TRBV6-6 and TRBJ2-3, with D uncertain. Germline loops: CDR1 MNHNY, CDR2 SVGAGI (reference sequence). Trimming took off 6 bases at V and 0 bases at J, with 10 bases between the two ends. The CDR3 extends over 14 amino acids.

The rearrangement uses TRBV5-1 and TRBJ1-2, with TRBD1 as a possible D gene (5 bases). Between the trimmed V and J ends, which lost 0 bases and 7 bases, there was a span of 19 bases. Germline loops: CDR1 SGHRS, CDR2 YFSETQ. The CDR3 loop spans 16 amino acids. This CDR3 is CASSLAGFPLIGGYTF. CDR3 coding DNA: TGCGCCAGCAGCTTGGCAGGGTTCCCCCTAATCGGTGGCTACACCTTC.

This clone was recorded a few times. The J gene is TRBJ1-2, the V gene TRBV6-1, with 8 bases lining up with TRBD1. The CDR3 sequence is 15 residues long. Per the germline V gene, CDR1 is MNHNS and CDR2 is SASEGT. Losses at the gene ends were 0 bases for V and 4 bases for J; bases not matched to a gene: 4. This chain's CDR3 is CASSEASGQGYGYTF. The CDR3 region has the DNA TGTGCCAGCAGTGAAGCCTCCGGACAGGGCTATGGCTACACCTTC.

The chain has TRBV7-2 and TRBJ2-2, with 7 bases lining up with TRBD1. The length of the CDR3 is 14 residues. The J segment lost 6 bases and the V segment lost 5 bases, leaving 6 bases of the junction unmatched. Germline V gene data show CDR1 as SGHTA and CDR2 as FQGNSA. CDR3 DNA: TGTGCCAGCAGCGTCGACAGGGCGTCCGGGGAGCTGTTTTTT. Translating gives CASSVDRASGELFF.

V and J are TRBV4-2 and TRBJ1-3; tentatively, D is TRBD1 (6 bases). V was pared by 1 base and J by 2 bases, with 15 bases between. CDR1 is LGHNA, CDR2 YNFKEQ, per germline. The CDR3 is 17 amino acids. The CDR3 sequence is CASSQAVSQGAGNTIYF. Written as DNA, the CDR3 is TGTGCCAGCAGCCAAGCCGTCTCACAGGGAGCTGGAAACACCATATATTTT.

By share, this clone ranks as medium-sized. The same CDR3 is also encoded by other DNA sequences in this sample. The genes are TRBV5-1 and TRBJ1-6; D is ambiguous. CDR3 length: 14 residues. The germline V and J ends were trimmed by 0 bases and 7 bases, with 8 bases remaining between them. The germline V gene encodes CDR1 SGHRS and CDR2 YFSETQ. The CDR3 here is CASSLVGGNSPLHF. The CDR3 nucleotides read TGCGCCAGCAGCTTGGTCGGAGGAAATTCACCCCTCCACTTT. Looking up the rest from reference TRBV5-1 and TRBJ1-6 gives the full variable domain: KAGVTQTPRYLIKTRGQQVTLSCSPISGHRSVSWYQQTPGQGLQFLFEYFSETQRNKGNFPGRFSGRQFSNSRSEMNVSTLELGDSALYLCASSLVGGNSPLHFGNGTRLTVT.